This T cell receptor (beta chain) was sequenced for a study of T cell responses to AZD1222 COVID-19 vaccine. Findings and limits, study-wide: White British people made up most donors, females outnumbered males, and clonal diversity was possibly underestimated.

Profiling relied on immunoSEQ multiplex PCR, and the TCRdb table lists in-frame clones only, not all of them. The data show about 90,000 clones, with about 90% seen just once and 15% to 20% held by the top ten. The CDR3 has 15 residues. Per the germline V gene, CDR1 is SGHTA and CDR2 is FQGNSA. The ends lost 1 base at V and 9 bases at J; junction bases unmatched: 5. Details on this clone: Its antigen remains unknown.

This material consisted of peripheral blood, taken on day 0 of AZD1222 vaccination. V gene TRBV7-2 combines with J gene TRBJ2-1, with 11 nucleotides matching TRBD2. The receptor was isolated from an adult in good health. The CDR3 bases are TGTGCCAGCAGCTTAGGAGGGACTAGCGGTGGTGAGCAGTTCTTC. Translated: CASSLGGTSGGEQFF. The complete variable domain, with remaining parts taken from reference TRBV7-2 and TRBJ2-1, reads GAGVSQSPSNKVTEKGKDVELRCDPISGHTALYWYRQSLGQGLEFLIYFQGNSAPDKSGLPSDRFSAERTGGSVSTLTIQRTQQEDSAVYLCASSLGGTSGGEQFFGPGTRLTVL.